This T cell receptor beta chain came from a study of blood T cell repertoires in COVID-19. The germline V gene has CDR1 LNHDA and CDR2 SQIVND (reference sequence). V lost 4 bases to trimming and J lost 6 bases, with 13 bases between them. The CDR3 is 13 amino acids. Original analysis: Reference gene primer amplification gave estimated nucleated cell counts. Generated by immunoSEQ multiplex PCR, the TCRdb table keeps only in-frame clones and is missing some. V, J and clone size are taken as reported in that table, and D and trimming were inferred from the DNA itself. The data hold around 73,000 clones, with 75% to 80% observed a single time. While infection was still active, Seattle patients were enrolled and then followed longitudinally.

V is TRBV19 and J is TRBJ2-7; possibly TRBD2 for D (6 bases). The receptor was derived from a man aged 70 or older with COVID-19, enrolled during active disease. The specimen sequenced was peripheral blood. The CDR3 spells CASSTVGGSEQYF. CDR3 DNA sequence: TGTGCCAGTAGTACCGTCGGAGGGTCCGAGCAGTACTTC.